This paragraph covers one TCR beta chain sequence. Its antigen is currently unknown. The data are from a study of T cell repertoires in cytomegalovirus infection. Study information: Public TCR beta signatures indicated both CMV infection and matching HLA type.

This CDR3 contains 15 residues. V was trimmed by 5 bases and J by 3 bases, leaving 17 bases between them. TCRdb analysed the reads with MiXCR anew, one entry per CDR3 protein. Of about 180,000 distinct CDR3 sequences in the sample, over 13% are singletons; the top ten hold about a quarter. General study results and limits: The ex vivo response showed dominance by HLA-C-restricted CMV-specific TCR beta clonotypes. People with CMV and the relevant HLA were identified by cumulative public TCR beta family frequency.

The specimen sequenced was PBMCs. This sequence originates from a human donor in good health (CMV status not recorded). Some clones in this sample may be carry-over from other donors' samples. V is TRBV12-3 or TRBV12-4 and J is TRBJ2-7; no definite D call. The CDR3 DNA reads TGTGCCAGCAGTCCCAATTACTTAGACGGCTACGAGCAGTACTTC. Its protein is CASSPNYLDGYEQYF.